Each of the 13 T cell receptor beta chains below was sequenced from the same sample in a study of metastatic and nonmetastatic thyroid tumors. From the PCR reads, TCRdb re-called clones with MiXCR. The sample records some 84,000 clones, 8.6% being singletons. None of the patients had undergone any treatment ahead of thyroid surgery. The material sequenced was blood. These receptor sequences come from a female donor with papillary thyroid cancer or a benign thyroid nodule (not recorded which). Some clones in this sample may be carry-over from other donors' samples.

J is TRBJ2-4 and V is TRBV19; 9 nucleotides match TRBD1. Trimming at V came to 8 bases and at J to 3 bases, leaving 5 bases not matched to a gene. Germline V gene sequence: CDR1 LNHDA, CDR2 SQIVND (reference sequence). CDR3 length: 14 residues. The chain's CDR3 is CASRDRVGKNIQYF. CDR3 sequence (DNA): TGTGCCAGTCGGGACAGGGTGGGCAAAAACATTCAGTACTTC. The full variable domain, rest sourced from reference TRBV19 and TRBJ2-4, is DGGITQSPKYLFRKEGQNVTLSCEQNLNHDAMYWYRQDPGQGLRLIYYSQIVNDFQKGDIAEGYSVSREKKESFPLTVTSAQKNPTAFYLCASRDRVGKNIQYFGAGTRLSVL.

The rearrangement uses TRBV10-2 and TRBJ2-5; 12 nucleotides agree with TRBD1. This CDR3 spans 15 amino acids. Germline values: CDR1 WSHSY, CDR2 SAAADI. The V and J ends lost 4 bases and 5 bases, in that order; junction bases with no gene match: 5. CDR3 loop: CASSVGTGGGETQYF. CDR3 coding DNA: TGCGCCAGCAGTGTCGGGACAGGGGGCGGTGAGACCCAGTACTTC.

The genes are TRBV10-1 and TRBJ2-7; D is uncertain. CDR1 is WNHNN and CDR2 is SYGVQD in the germline V gene (reference sequence). Trimming pared 0 bases from V and 4 bases from J, leaving 7 bases between. This CDR3 contains 13 residues. CDR3 DNA: TGCGCCAGCAGTGAGTCCTCCAAATACGAGCAGTACTTC. It codes for CASSESSKYEQYF.

This clone was observed many times. V usage is TRBV10-3 and J usage is TRBJ1-2; the D is unclear. Germline V gives CDR1 ENHRY, CDR2 SYGVKD. The length of the CDR3 is 15 residues. V was trimmed by 0 bases and J by 1 base, leaving 9 bases between them. CDR3 nucleotides: TGTGCCATCAGTGAGTCGTACAGTATTAACTATGGCTACACCTTC. It yields the protein CAISESYSINYGYTF.

This clone was seen only once. The chain combines TRBV3-1 with TRBJ1-6; 11 nucleotides match TRBD1. V lost 1 base and J lost 9; bases outside the gene matches: 8. The length of the CDR3 is 17 residues. Per the germline V gene, CDR1 is LGHDT and CDR2 is YNNKEL (reference sequence). The CDR3 coding sequence is TGTGCCAGCAGCCAAGGGACCCCGGGACAGGGGGTTTCACCCCTCCACTTT. The encoded protein is CASSQGTPGQGVSPLHF.

This clone was seen ten or more times. Other DNA sequences in this specimen translate into the identical CDR3. This chain links TRBV28 with TRBJ1-5; 9 bases match TRBD1. The CDR3 covers 14 residues. Trimming cost V 6 bases and J 6 bases; bases outside gene matches: 6. CDR1 MDHEN and CDR2 SYDVKM come from the germline V gene. DNA of the CDR3: TGTGCCAGCAGCGATACAGGGGGCGGTCAGCCCCAGCATTTT. Amino acid sequence: CASSDTGGGQPQHF.

This clone showed up many times. The chain carries TRBV20-1 and TRBJ2-3; TRBD2 matches 15 bases. V lost 6 bases and J lost 5; bases outside the gene matches: 6. CDR1 and CDR2 from the germline V gene are DFQATT and SNEGSKA (reference sequence). The CDR3 extends over 15 amino acids. CDR3 nucleotide sequence: TGCAGTGCGAAAGGGACTAGCGGGGGGAGAGATACGCAGTATTTT. This sequence encodes CSAKGTSGGRDTQYF.

This clone was counted many times. The chain links TRBV19 to TRBJ2-7; 8 positions match TRBD1. The CDR3 runs to 14 residues. J was trimmed by 7 bases and V by 7 bases; bases with no gene match: 12. From germline, CDR1 is LNHDA and CDR2 SQIVND (reference sequence). The DNA of the CDR3 is TGTGCCAGTACTGCGACAGGGGAAAATCGAGAGCAGTACTTC. As protein: CASTATGENREQYF.

This clone was counted ten times or more. J is TRBJ1-1 and V is TRBV5-1, with D tentatively TRBD1 (6 bases). Germline CDR1 and CDR2: SGHRS and YFSETQ. The CDR3 has 13 amino acids. The germline V and J ends were trimmed by 3 bases and 8 bases, with 14 bases remaining between them. The CDR3 nucleotides read TGCGCCAGCAGCTCCCACAGGGAGGGCGAAGCTTTCTTT. It translates to CASSSHREGEAFF.

There are many counts of this clone. CDR3 DNA: TGTGCCAGCAGCAACAGGGTTTGGGCCACTGAAGCTTTCTTT. Residues: CASSNRVWATEAFF. This sequence joins TRBV11-1 and TRBJ1-1; maybe TRBD1 (6 bases). Deletions cut 5 bases from V and 4 bases from J, with 14 bases between. The CDR3 spans 14 residues. Germline CDR1 reads SGHAT; CDR2 reads FQDESV (reference sequence).

This clone was seen many times. The chain uses TRBV16 and TRBJ2-1, with 14 positions matching TRBD2. The CDR3 is made up of 17 amino acids. Looked up from germline, CDR1 is KGHSY and CDR2 is FQNENV. The J segment lost 6 bases and the V segment lost 5 bases, leaving 9 bases of the junction unmatched. The CDR3 bases are TGTGCCAGCAGCGCAACTGATGGACTAGCGGGGGGCAATGAGCAGTTCTTC. It specifies CASSATDGLAGGNEQFF.

This clone has ten or more counts. The genes are TRBV18 and TRBJ2-7, with a possible D match to TRBD2 (6 bases). The CDR3 loop spans 12 amino acids. Germline CDR1 reads KGHSH; CDR2 reads LQKENI. V lost 0 bases to trimming and J lost 6 bases, with 6 bases between them. For the CDR3, the DNA is TGTGCCAGCTCACCACCGGGGGGCGAGCAGTACTTC. This translates into CASSPPGGEQYF.

The table lists this clone with many counts. The gene calls are TRBV11-1 and TRBJ2-7, with 10 bases matching TRBD1. This CDR3 is built from 17 residues. The V gene's germline CDR1 is SGHAT and CDR2 FQDESV (reference sequence). Trimming removed 5 bases from V and 3 bases from J; junction bases left unmatched: 13. The CDR3 DNA reads as TGTGCCAGCAGCGGGATGAAAACCGGGACAGGGGACTACGAGCAGTACTTC. It encodes CASSGMKTGTGDYEQYF.